Sequencing of this TCR beta chain was carried out in a study of blood T cell dynamics during melanoma immunotherapy. Overall study context: Standard first-line treatment here was pembrolizumab or nivolumab plus ipilimumab in metastatic melanoma. Points from the study as a whole: Whether repertoire-driving clones were melanoma-specific could not be determined.

Germline V gene lookup returns CDR1 SGHRS and CDR2 YFSETQ. The CDR3 has 13 amino acids. V gave up 0 bases and J gave up 3 bases, with 7 bases separating them. Every bulk PBMC sample received the same 350 ng of DNA. Clones were read by immunoSEQ multiplex PCR, and TCRdb kept only the in-frame ones, dropping some. Here the sample spans approximately 25,000 clones, around 88% being singletons. Time point defined: pre-treatment baseline. A remark on this clone: What it binds is unknown.

V gene TRBV5-1 combines with J gene TRBJ2-7, with D perhaps matching TRBD1 (5 bases). This receptor was taken from a human donor with melanoma. Sequences were derived from blood, sampled from a patient treated with checkpoint blockade. This CDR3 reads CASSLGQNYEQYF. The CDR3 region has the DNA TGCGCCAGCAGCTTGGGACAGAACTACGAGCAGTACTTC.